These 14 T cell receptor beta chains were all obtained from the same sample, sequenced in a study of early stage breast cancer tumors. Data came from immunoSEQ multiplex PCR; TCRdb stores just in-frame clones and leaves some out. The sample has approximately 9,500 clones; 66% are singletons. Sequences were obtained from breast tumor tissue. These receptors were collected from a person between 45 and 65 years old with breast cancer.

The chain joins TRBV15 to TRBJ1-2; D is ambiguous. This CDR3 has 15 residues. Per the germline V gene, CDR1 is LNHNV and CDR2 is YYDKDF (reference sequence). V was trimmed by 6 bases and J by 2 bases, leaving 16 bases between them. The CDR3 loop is CATRRAGEENYGYTF. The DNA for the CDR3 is TGTGCCACCAGACGCGCTGGGGAGGAGAACTATGGCTACACCTTC.

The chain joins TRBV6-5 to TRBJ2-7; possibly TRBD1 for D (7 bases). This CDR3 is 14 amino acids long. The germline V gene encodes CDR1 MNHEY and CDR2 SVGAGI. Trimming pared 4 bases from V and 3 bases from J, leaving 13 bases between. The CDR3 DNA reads TGTGCCAGCAGTTCCGGGCAGGGGGGCTACGAGCAGTACTTC. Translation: CASSSGQGGYEQYF.

For the CDR3, the DNA is TGTGCCAGCAGCTGGGGGGGACAGACCAATGAGCAGTTCTTC. Its translation is CASSWGGQTNEQFF. This sequence joins TRBV7-8 and TRBJ2-1; the D call may be TRBD1 or TRBD2 (7 bases each). Germline CDR1 and CDR2: SGHVS and FQNEAQ. CDR3 size: 14 residues. V was trimmed by 4 bases and J by 6 bases, leaving 13 bases between them. The full variable domain, its missing parts supplied by reference TRBV7-8 and TRBJ2-1, is GAGVSQSPRYKVAKRGQDVALRCDPISGHVSLFWYQQALGQGPEFLTYFQNEAQLDKSGLPSDRFFAERPEGSVSTLKIQRTQQEDSAVYLCASSWGGQTNEQFFGPGTRLTVL.

Here the CDR3 DNA reads TGTGCCAGCAACTCCGGGACAGGCAATCAGCCCCAGCATTTT. Translated, it gives CASNSGTGNQPQHF. The V call is TRBV28, the J call TRBJ1-5; 7 positions agree with TRBD1. The CDR3 sequence is 14 residues long. The germline V gene has CDR1 MDHEN and CDR2 SYDVKM. With 7 bases clipped from V and 2 bases from J, the junction kept 5 bases outside the gene matches.

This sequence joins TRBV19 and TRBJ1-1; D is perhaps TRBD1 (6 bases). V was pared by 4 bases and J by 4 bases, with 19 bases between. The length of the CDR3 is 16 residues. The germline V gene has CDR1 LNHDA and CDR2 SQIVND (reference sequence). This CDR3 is CASSTSLFTGPTEAFF. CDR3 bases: TGTGCCAGTAGTACGAGTCTGTTTACAGGGCCCACTGAAGCTTTCTTT.

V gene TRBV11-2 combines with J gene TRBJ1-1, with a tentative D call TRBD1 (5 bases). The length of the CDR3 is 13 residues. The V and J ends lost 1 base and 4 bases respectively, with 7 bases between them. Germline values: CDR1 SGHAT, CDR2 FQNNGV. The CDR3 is CASSLGQFTEAFF. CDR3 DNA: TGTGCCAGCAGCTTAGGACAGTTCACTGAAGCTTTCTTT.

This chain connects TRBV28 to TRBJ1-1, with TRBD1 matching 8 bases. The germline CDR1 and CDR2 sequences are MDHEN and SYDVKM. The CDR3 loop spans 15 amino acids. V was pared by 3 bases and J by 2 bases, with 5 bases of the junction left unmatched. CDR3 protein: CASSFQGALNTEAFF. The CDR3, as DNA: TGTGCCAGCAGTTTCCAGGGGGCGCTAAACACTGAAGCTTTCTTT.

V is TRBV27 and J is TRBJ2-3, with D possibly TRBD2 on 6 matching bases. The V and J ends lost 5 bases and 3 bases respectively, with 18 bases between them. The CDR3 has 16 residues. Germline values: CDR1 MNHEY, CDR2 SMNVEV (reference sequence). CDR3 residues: CASSRRDRVPTDTQYF. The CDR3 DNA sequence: TGTGCCAGCAGTCGGCGGGATAGGGTTCCAACAGATACGCAGTATTTT.

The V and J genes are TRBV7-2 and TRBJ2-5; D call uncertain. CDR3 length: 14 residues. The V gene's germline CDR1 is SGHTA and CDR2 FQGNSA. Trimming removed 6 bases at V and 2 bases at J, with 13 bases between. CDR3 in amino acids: CASSSGWAQETQYF. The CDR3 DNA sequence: TGTGCCAGCAGTTCCGGGTGGGCACAAGAGACCCAGTACTTC.

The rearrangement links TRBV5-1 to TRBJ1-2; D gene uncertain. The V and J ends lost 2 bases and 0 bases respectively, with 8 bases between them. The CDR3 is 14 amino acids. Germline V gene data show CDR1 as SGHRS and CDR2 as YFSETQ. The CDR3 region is CASSFAQTNYGYTF. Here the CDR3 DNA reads TGCGCCAGCAGCTTCGCGCAAACTAACTATGGCTACACCTTC.

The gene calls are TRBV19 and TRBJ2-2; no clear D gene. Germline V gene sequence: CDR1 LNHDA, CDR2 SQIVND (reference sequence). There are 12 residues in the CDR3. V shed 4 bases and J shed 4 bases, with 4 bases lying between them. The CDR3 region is CASSTRTGELFF. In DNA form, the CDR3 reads TGTGCCAGTAGTACCCGCACCGGGGAGCTGTTTTTT.

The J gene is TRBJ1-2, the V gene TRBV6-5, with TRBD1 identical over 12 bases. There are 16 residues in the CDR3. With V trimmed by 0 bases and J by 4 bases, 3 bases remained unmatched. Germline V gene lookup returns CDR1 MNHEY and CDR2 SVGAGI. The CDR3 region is CASSYSGTGGSYGYTF. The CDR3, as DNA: TGTGCCAGCAGTTACTCGGGGACAGGGGGCAGCTATGGCTACACCTTC.

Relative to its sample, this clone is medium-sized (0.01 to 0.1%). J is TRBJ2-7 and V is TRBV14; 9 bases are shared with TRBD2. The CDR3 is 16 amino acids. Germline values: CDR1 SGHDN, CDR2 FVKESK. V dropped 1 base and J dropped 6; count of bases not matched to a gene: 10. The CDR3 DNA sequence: TGTGCCAGCAGCCAAGGGTTGGGTAGCGGGAGCGTCGAGCAGTACTTC. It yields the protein CASSQGLGSGSVEQYF.

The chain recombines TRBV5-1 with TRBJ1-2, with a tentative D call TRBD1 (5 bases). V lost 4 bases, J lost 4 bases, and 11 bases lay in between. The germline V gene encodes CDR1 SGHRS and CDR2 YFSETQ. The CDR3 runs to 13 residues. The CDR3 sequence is CASSQTAFYGYTF. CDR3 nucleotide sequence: TGCGCCAGCAGCCAGACAGCGTTCTATGGCTACACCTTC.